These T cell receptor beta chains were read from a single sample in a study of CD8 T cells in ankylosing spondylitis. TCRdb re-called the 5' RACE reads with MiXCR, one entry per CDR3 protein. There are roughly 490,000 distinct CDR3 sequences in the sample; approximately 5% occur only once, and around 3.5% lies in the top ten. The sequenced sample consisted of blood, either unsorted or a sorted T cell fraction (not recorded which). The source is a male donor with ankylosing spondylitis. Each CDR3 is given with its conserved first and last residue. The order of the fields is clone size, J gene, V gene, D gene, CDR3 protein, CDR3 DNA. A D gene is named only where the DNA matches it firmly. The size of a clone is reported for some rows only, either as once, few or many, or as a class for expanded clones.

>many|TRBJ2-7|TRBV6-1|TRBD1
CASNRRFPGQQPLSYEQYF
TGTGCCAGCAACCGTAGATTCCCGGGACAGCAACCGCTCTCCTACGAGCAGTACTTC
>many|TRBJ2-1|TRBV29-1|TRBD2
CSVEGGSAFNEQFF
TGCAGCGTTGAAGGCGGGAGCGCCTTCAATGAGCAGTTCTTC
>many|TRBJ2-7|TRBV4-3|TRBD2
CASSARLADYYEQYF
TGCGCCAGCAGCGCACGACTAGCGGATTACTACGAGCAGTACTTC
>few|TRBJ2-1|TRBV18|.
CASSPPGIFGGLEQFF
TGTGCCAGCTCACCACCGGGGATCTTCGGGGGGCTTGAGCAGTTCTTC
>many|TRBJ2-7|TRBV20-1|.
CSATIRSGTLSYEQYF
TGCAGTGCTACAATTCGGTCAGGGACTCTCTCCTACGAGCAGTACTTC
>many|TRBJ1-2|TRBV4-1|.
CASSHRQEEEMGGYTF
TGCGCCAGCAGCCATCGACAGGAGGAGGAGATGGGCGGCTACACCTTC
>.|TRBJ2-3|TRBV7-9|.
CASSLSPISISTDTQYF
TGTGCCAGCAGCTTGTCTCCCATCTCCATTAGCACAGATACGCAGTATTTT
>few|TRBJ1-5|TRBV5-4|TRBD1
CASRQRDRGHATQHF
TGTGCCAGCAGACAACGCGACAGGGGCCATGCCACCCAGCATTTT
>few|TRBJ2-7|TRBV3-1|TRBD2
CASSVRRGASGGSYEQYF
TGTGCCAGCAGCGTAAGAAGGGGGGCTAGCGGGGGATCCTACGAGCAGTACTTC
>many|TRBJ2-1|TRBV7-2|TRBD1
CASSLAGTGYRNEQFF
TGTGCCAGCAGCTTAGCCGGGACAGGGTATCGCAATGAGCAGTTCTTC
>.|TRBJ2-3|TRBV2|.
CASSPGDDTDTQYF
TGTGCCAGCAGTCCAGGGGACGACACAGATACGCAGTATTTT
>many|TRBJ2-7|TRBV7-9|.
CASSLGTGTGPYYEQYF
TGTGCCAGCAGCTTAGGTACAGGTACGGGCCCCTACTACGAGCAGTACTTC
>many|TRBJ2-7|TRBV4-2|.
CASSRELGNEQYF
TGTGCCAGCAGCCGGGAGTTGGGGAACGAGCAGTACTTC
>.|TRBJ2-5|TRBV6-2/TRBV6-3|.
CASSNLRGYQETQYF
TGTGCCAGCAGTAACCTCCGAGGGTACCAAGAGACCCAGTACTTC
>.|TRBJ1-2|TRBV25-1|.
CASSEYRSGYTF
TGTGCCAGCAGTGAATATCGGTCTGGCTACACCTTC
>few|TRBJ1-1|TRBV6-1|.
CASSTVGGVVTEAFF
TGTGCCAGCAGTACCGTGGGGGGGGTAGTGACTGAAGCTTTCTTT
>.|TRBJ2-5|TRBV4-3|TRBD1
CASSGQGAMGETQYF
TGCGCCAGCTCCGGGCAGGGGGCGATGGGAGAGACCCAGTACTTC
>many|TRBJ1-2|TRBV20-1|.
CSARLNYGYTF
TGCAGTGCTAGACTTAACTATGGCTACACCTTC
>many|TRBJ1-2|TRBV12-3/TRBV12-4|TRBD1
CASSFGSATGAGYTF
TGTGCCAGCAGTTTCGGGTCGGCGACAGGGGCGGGCTACACCTTC
>many|TRBJ1-1|TRBV29-1|.
CSVAPLVQADTEAFF
TGCAGCGTGGCGCCCCTAGTGCAGGCGGACACTGAAGCTTTCTTT
>.|TRBJ2-1|TRBV4-3|TRBD2
CASSRTPGTSGIDEQFF
TGCGCCAGCAGCCGCACGCCCGGGACTAGCGGGATCGATGAGCAGTTCTTC
>many|TRBJ2-5|TRBV12-3/TRBV12-4|.
CASSQQETQYF
TGTGCCAGCAGCCAACAAGAGACCCAGTACTTC
>many|TRBJ1-3|TRBV29-1|.
CSVSGLERTGNTIYF
TGCAGCGTTTCGGGCCTCGAGAGGACTGGAAACACCATATATTTT
>many|TRBJ1-1|TRBV9|.
CASNQRGNTEAFF
TGTGCCAGCAACCAAAGGGGGAACACTGAAGCTTTCTTT
>many|TRBJ2-7|TRBV6-5|.
CASSSGTLYEQYF
TGTGCCAGCAGTTCCGGGACACTTTACGAGCAGTACTTC
>few|TRBJ2-1|TRBV4-1|.
CASSQEGMPGNEQFF
TGCGCCAGCAGCCAAGAGGGGATGCCGGGCAATGAGCAGTTCTTC
>many|TRBJ2-3|TRBV7-2|.
CASAQSSHTQYF
TGTGCCAGCGCGCAAAGCTCACATACGCAGTATTTT
>.|TRBJ2-3|TRBV5-6|.
CASSLTRVGADTQYF
TGTGCCAGCAGCTTGACTAGGGTTGGCGCAGATACGCAGTATTTT
>many|TRBJ1-4|TRBV6-5|TRBD1
CASSWDRGQEKLFF
TGTGCCAGCAGTTGGGACAGGGGGCAGGAAAAACTGTTTTTT
>.|TRBJ2-7|TRBV5-1|.
CASSLEPGSSSEQYF
TGCGCCAGCAGCTTGGAGCCGGGGTCCTCATCGGAGCAGTACTTC
>many|TRBJ2-3|TRBV20-1|.
CSARFPLREATQYF
TGCAGTGCTAGGTTCCCCCTCAGGGAGGCAACGCAGTATTTT
>.|TRBJ2-7|TRBV5-5|.
CASSLSSLNGEQYF
TGTGCCAGCAGCTTGAGTAGTCTAAATGGAGAGCAGTACTTC
>many|TRBJ1-1|TRBV5-1|TRBD1
CASSLGDRETTEAFF
TGCGCCAGCAGCTTGGGGGACAGGGAAACGACTGAAGCTTTCTTT
>many|TRBJ2-5|TRBV6-5|TRBD2
CASSYGTSGWARETQYF
TGTGCCAGCAGTTACGGGACTAGCGGATGGGCTCGAGAGACCCAGTACTTC
>many|TRBJ2-1|TRBV6-5|TRBD2
CASSYSKAGGRNEQFF
TGTGCCAGCAGTTACTCGAAAGCGGGGGGGCGCAATGAGCAGTTCTTC
>many|TRBJ1-4|TRBV5-6|.
CASSYGSTNEKLFF
TGTGCCAGCAGCTATGGGTCAACTAATGAAAAACTGTTTTTT
>many|TRBJ2-5|TRBV20-1|TRBD1
CSASPGQGAREETQYF
TGCAGTGCTAGCCCGGGACAGGGGGCTCGTGAAGAGACCCAGTACTTC
>many|TRBJ2-1|TRBV20-1|.
CSAPHKGYNEQFF
TGCAGTGCTCCGCATAAAGGTTACAATGAGCAGTTCTTC
>.|TRBJ2-3|TRBV12-3/TRBV12-4|.
CASSRQDTQYF
TGTGCCAGCAGTCGGCAAGATACGCAGTATTTT
>.|TRBJ2-1|TRBV11-1|TRBD1
CASSVGTATQQFF
TGTGCCAGCAGCGTCGGGACAGCCACCCAGCAGTTCTTC
>.|TRBJ2-3|TRBV9|.
CASSAGTPLDTQYF
TGTGCCAGCAGCGCCGGGACCCCCCTTGATACGCAGTATTTT
>many|TRBJ1-5|TRBV27|TRBD1
CASSPRTRAGGDQPQHF
TGTGCCAGCAGTCCACGAACACGGGCAGGGGGCGATCAGCCCCAGCATTTT